Listed below are T cell receptor beta chains from one sample, sequenced in a study of blood T cell repertoires in COVID-19. Some clones are missing from TCRdb's copy, which holds only in-frame ones; the method was immunoSEQ multiplex PCR. Found here are under 200,000 clones, 84% of them singletons; the top ten hold less than 3.5%. The sequencing input was PBMCs or T cells enriched from blood (not recorded which). These receptor sequences come from a woman in her 30s who had been exposed to COVID-19. The CDR3 runs from the conserved cysteine through the conserved F or W. Clone size is stated in some rows and not others, as once, few, many or a class when expanded.

abundance	len	v_gene	j_gene	CDR3aa
.	13	TRBV24-1	TRBJ2-5	CATSSRVQETQYF
.	16	TRBV7-9	TRBJ2-5	CASSTPPTGGQETQYF
.	15	TRBV5-1	TRBJ1-3	CASSLPDSSGNTIYF
.	22	TRBV7-6	TRBJ2-1	CASSLPNVFRGASSSSSNEQFF
few	16	TRBV15	TRBJ1-2	CATSRGGTGDNYGYTF
.	13	TRBV2	TRBJ1-3	CASHRDVRNTIYF
.	13	TRBV19	TRBJ1-3	CASRDVSGNTIYF
.	14	TRBV4-1	TRBJ1-2	CASSQARVNYGYTF
.	15	TRBV18	TRBJ1-3	CASSPPYRGGNTIYF
few	15	TRBV19	TRBJ2-2	CASSINRGSPGELFF
.	14	TRBV3-1/TRBV3-2	TRBJ1-4	CASSSGRTNEKLFF
once	17	TRBV5-6	TRBJ1-3	CASSYLGQDNSGNTIYF
.	16	TRBV7-3	TRBJ1-1	CASSPLRDRGWTEAFF
.	13	TRBV9	TRBJ1-1	CASSAGQGGVAFF
.	14	TRBV30	TRBJ1-4	CAWSVVGAREKLFF